Described below is a single T cell receptor (beta chain) sequence and its context. This entry belongs to a study of human T cells and chemical hapten exposure. Time point indicated: patch test 1, 2 weeks after DPC sensitization. The treatment denotes: therapeutic diphenylcyclopropenone sensitization with weekly scalp DPC. V lost 5 bases and J 0 bases, leaving 11 bases between the germline ends. Germline CDR1 and CDR2: SGHAT and FQNNGV. The CDR3 loop spans 15 amino acids. One entry per CDR3 protein results from TCRdb running MiXCR on the RACE reads. The sample holds just under 350,000 distinct CDR3 sequences, 6% to 8.5% seen once.

This receptor was obtained from a young woman with alopecia areata. Some clones in this sample may be carry-over from other donors' samples. The chain is built from TRBV11-2 and TRBJ1-3, with D unclear. Sequencing used whole blood, obtained in connection with sensitization to the hapten diphenylcyclopropenone (DPC). The CDR3 nucleotides are TGTGCCAGCAGCCCAGGACTGAGCTCTGGAAACACCATATATTTT. Protein sequence: CASSPGLSSGNTIYF.